This is a list of T cell receptor beta chains from one sample in a study of T cell changes during pregnancy in multiple sclerosis. The assay was immunoSEQ multiplex PCR, and TCRdb's table has in-frame clones only and misses some. The sample yields roughly 62,000 clones, roughly nine tenths seen once. The starting material was peripheral blood, obtained in the first trimester of pregnancy. The receptors shown here come from a female donor with multiple sclerosis, enrolled in a pregnancy study. Each CDR3 is given with its conserved first and last residue. The order of the fields is J gene, D gene, V gene, CDR3 length, clone size, CDR3 DNA, CDR3 protein. D genes are given only for firm matches. Clone size is not always given. Where it is, it says once, few, many or a class for expanded clones.

J gene: TRBJ2-7; D gene: TRBD1; V gene: TRBV30; CDR3 length: 13; clone size: .; CDR3 DNA: TGTGCCTGGAGTCCCGGGACAGCCTACGAGCAGTACTTC; CDR3 protein: CAWSPGTAYEQYF
J gene: TRBJ2-2; D gene: TRBD2; V gene: TRBV11-3; CDR3 length: 18; clone size: .; CDR3 DNA: TGTGCCAGCAGCTTAGTATGGGCCCTAGCGGGGGAAACCGGGGAGCTGTTTTTT; CDR3 protein: CASSLVWALAGETGELFF
J gene: TRBJ2-7; D gene: .; V gene: TRBV6-5; CDR3 length: 14; clone size: once; CDR3 DNA: TGTGCCAGCAGTTACAGACACGATGCCTACGAGCAGTACTTC; CDR3 protein: CASSYRHDAYEQYF
J gene: TRBJ2-7; D gene: TRBD1; V gene: TRBV5-1; CDR3 length: 17; clone size: .; CDR3 DNA: TGCGCCAGCAGCTTAAGCCTGGGGGACAGGGTCTCCTACGAGCAGTACTTC; CDR3 protein: CASSLSLGDRVSYEQYF
J gene: TRBJ1-4; D gene: TRBD1; V gene: TRBV7-9; CDR3 length: 16; clone size: .; CDR3 DNA: TGTGCCAGCAGCTTAATTGGGACAGGGGGCCGGGAAAAACTGTTTTTT; CDR3 protein: CASSLIGTGGREKLFF
J gene: TRBJ1-2; D gene: TRBD1; V gene: TRBV6-6; CDR3 length: 15; clone size: .; CDR3 DNA: TGTGCCAGCAGTACCCATAGACAGGGTCTTGAGGGCTACACCTTC; CDR3 protein: CASSTHRQGLEGYTF
J gene: TRBJ2-5; D gene: TRBD2; V gene: TRBV7-8; CDR3 length: 14; clone size: .; CDR3 DNA: TGTGCCAGCAGCTCCGGGACTAACCAAGAGACCCAGTACTTC; CDR3 protein: CASSSGTNQETQYF
J gene: TRBJ2-5; D gene: .; V gene: TRBV7-3; CDR3 length: 14; clone size: once; CDR3 DNA: TGTGCCAGCAGCTTGACGGGGACACAAGAGACCCAGTACTTC; CDR3 protein: CASSLTGTQETQYF
J gene: TRBJ1-2; D gene: .; V gene: TRBV27; CDR3 length: 13; clone size: .; CDR3 DNA: TGTGCCAGCAGTCTTGGGACTACCTATGGCTACACCTTC; CDR3 protein: CASSLGTTYGYTF
J gene: TRBJ2-7; D gene: .; V gene: TRBV10-3; CDR3 length: 14; clone size: .; CDR3 DNA: TGTGCCATCAGCCAAATCGAGCCCACCTACGAGCAGTACTTC; CDR3 protein: CAISQIEPTYEQYF
J gene: TRBJ2-3; D gene: .; V gene: TRBV6-1; CDR3 length: 16; clone size: .; CDR3 DNA: TGTGCCAGCAGTGAACTTGGGGGCGAGGGGGCAGATACGCAGTATTTT; CDR3 protein: CASSELGGEGADTQYF
J gene: TRBJ2-7; D gene: TRBD1; V gene: TRBV6-1; CDR3 length: 13; clone size: .; CDR3 DNA: TGTGCCAGCAGTTCCCACAGGGGCTACGAGCAGTACTTC; CDR3 protein: CASSSHRGYEQYF
J gene: TRBJ1-1; D gene: TRBD1; V gene: TRBV29-1; CDR3 length: 12; clone size: .; CDR3 DNA: TGCAGCGACTCAACAGGGGTCACTGAAGCTTTCTTT; CDR3 protein: CSDSTGVTEAFF
J gene: TRBJ1-1; D gene: .; V gene: TRBV7-3; CDR3 length: 15; clone size: .; CDR3 DNA: TGTGCCAGCAGCTCCAACAGGGTTCGGAGCACTGAAGCTTTCTTT; CDR3 protein: CASSSNRVRSTEAFF
J gene: TRBJ1-2; D gene: TRBD1; V gene: TRBV6-5; CDR3 length: 14; clone size: .; CDR3 DNA: TGTGCCAGCAGTCCCCGACAGGGACCTTATGGCTACACCTTC; CDR3 protein: CASSPRQGPYGYTF
J gene: TRBJ2-7; D gene: TRBD1; V gene: TRBV30; CDR3 length: 14; clone size: .; CDR3 DNA: TGTGCCTGGAGGACGACAGGGGAGGTATTCGAGCAGTACTTC; CDR3 protein: CAWRTTGEVFEQYF
J gene: TRBJ1-5; D gene: .; V gene: TRBV18; CDR3 length: 15; clone size: .; CDR3 DNA: TGTGCCAGCTCACCCAACTATTCCAGGGATCAGCCCCAGCATTTT; CDR3 protein: CASSPNYSRDQPQHF
J gene: TRBJ2-3; D gene: TRBD2; V gene: TRBV29-1; CDR3 length: 15; clone size: .; CDR3 DNA: TGCAGCGTTGAGGGACTAGCGGGAGGCTCAGATACGCAGTATTTT; CDR3 protein: CSVEGLAGGSDTQYF
J gene: TRBJ1-6; D gene: TRBD1; V gene: TRBV6-1; CDR3 length: 16; clone size: .; CDR3 DNA: TGTGCCAGCAGTGAAATAGGACAGGCAAGGTTTTCACCCCTCCACTTT; CDR3 protein: CASSEIGQARFSPLHF
J gene: TRBJ1-1; D gene: .; V gene: TRBV6-5; CDR3 length: 15; clone size: .; CDR3 DNA: TGTGCCAGCAGTTACTCGATAGGGGGGAACACTGAAGCTTTCTTT; CDR3 protein: CASSYSIGGNTEAFF
J gene: TRBJ1-1; D gene: TRBD1; V gene: TRBV5-4; CDR3 length: 16; clone size: .; CDR3 DNA: TGTGCCAGCAGCTTGGGTCAGCCAGGGGGGAAATCTGAAGCTTTCTTT; CDR3 protein: CASSLGQPGGKSEAFF
J gene: TRBJ2-7; D gene: TRBD2; V gene: TRBV5-4; CDR3 length: 14; clone size: .; CDR3 DNA: TGTGCCAGCAGCCTGATCGCGGGGGGTTACGAGCAGTACTTC; CDR3 protein: CASSLIAGGYEQYF
J gene: TRBJ2-5; D gene: .; V gene: TRBV30; CDR3 length: 11; clone size: once; CDR3 DNA: TGTGCCTGGAGTCTCCAAGAGACCCAGTACTTC; CDR3 protein: CAWSLQETQYF
J gene: TRBJ1-2; D gene: .; V gene: TRBV28; CDR3 length: 13; clone size: .; CDR3 DNA: TGTGCCAGCAGCCGCCGTATGACACAATCCTACACCTTC; CDR3 protein: CASSRRMTQSYTF
J gene: TRBJ1-1; D gene: .; V gene: TRBV2; CDR3 length: 14; clone size: .; CDR3 DNA: TGTGCCAGCAGTGTGCAGGGGTGGAACACTGAAGCTTTCTTT; CDR3 protein: CASSVQGWNTEAFF
J gene: TRBJ2-3; D gene: .; V gene: TRBV12-5; CDR3 length: 13; clone size: .; CDR3 DNA: TGTGCTAGCAGGTCCCCTCAGATTGATACGCAGTATTTT; CDR3 protein: CASRSPQIDTQYF
J gene: TRBJ2-3; D gene: .; V gene: TRBV11-2; CDR3 length: 14; clone size: .; CDR3 DNA: TGTGCCAGCAGCCAGGACCGGACAACAGATACGCAGTATTTT; CDR3 protein: CASSQDRTTDTQYF
J gene: TRBJ1-1; D gene: .; V gene: TRBV30; CDR3 length: 11; clone size: .; CDR3 DNA: TGTGCCTGGGCCTCGGGGGCTGAAGCTTTCTTT; CDR3 protein: CAWASGAEAFF
J gene: TRBJ1-1; D gene: .; V gene: TRBV21-1; CDR3 length: 13; clone size: .; CDR3 DNA: TGTGCCAGCAGCCGGACACAGGGTTTTGGAGCTTTCTTT; CDR3 protein: CASSRTQGFGAFF
J gene: TRBJ2-3; D gene: .; V gene: TRBV7-6; CDR3 length: 15; clone size: .; CDR3 DNA: TGTGCCAGCAGCTTAGTTTATCCGGGAGAAGATACGCAGTATTTT; CDR3 protein: CASSLVYPGEDTQYF
J gene: TRBJ2-2; D gene: .; V gene: TRBV2; CDR3 length: 14; clone size: .; CDR3 DNA: TGTGCCAGCAGTGACCCCAGGGGTGGCGGGGAGCTGTTTTTT; CDR3 protein: CASSDPRGGGELFF
J gene: TRBJ2-5; D gene: TRBD2; V gene: TRBV6-5; CDR3 length: 15; clone size: .; CDR3 DNA: TGTGCCAGCAGGATCACGGGGTTAGCGGGAGAGACCCAGTACTTC; CDR3 protein: CASRITGLAGETQYF
J gene: TRBJ1-6; D gene: TRBD1; V gene: TRBV6-1; CDR3 length: 16; clone size: once; CDR3 DNA: TGTGCCAGCAGTGCTGAAGAAGGGGGCGGGAATTCACCCCTCCACTTT; CDR3 protein: CASSAEEGGGNSPLHF
J gene: TRBJ2-5; D gene: .; V gene: TRBV2; CDR3 length: 13; clone size: .; CDR3 DNA: TGTGCCAGCGTAGGACAGCCCCAAGAGACCCAGTACTTC; CDR3 protein: CASVGQPQETQYF
J gene: TRBJ1-6; D gene: .; V gene: TRBV29-1; CDR3 length: 12; clone size: .; CDR3 DNA: TGCAGCGTTGGCGGACAAAATTCACCCCTCCACTTT; CDR3 protein: CSVGGQNSPLHF
J gene: TRBJ2-7; D gene: .; V gene: TRBV6-1; CDR3 length: 14; clone size: once; CDR3 DNA: TGTGCCAGCAGTGAAGTAAACAGTTACTACGAGCAGTACTTC; CDR3 protein: CASSEVNSYYEQYF
J gene: TRBJ2-2; D gene: TRBD2; V gene: TRBV29-1; CDR3 length: 15; clone size: .; CDR3 DNA: TGCAGCGTTCGACTAGCGGGACGAAACACCGGGGAGCTGTTTTTT; CDR3 protein: CSVRLAGRNTGELFF
J gene: TRBJ2-1; D gene: TRBD2; V gene: TRBV27; CDR3 length: 14; clone size: .; CDR3 DNA: TGTGCCAGCAGGACTAGCGGGAGTGGTAATGAGCAGTTCTTC; CDR3 protein: CASRTSGSGNEQFF
J gene: TRBJ1-2; D gene: TRBD1; V gene: TRBV9; CDR3 length: 14; clone size: .; CDR3 DNA: TGTGCCAGCAGCGGACAGGGGACGGGCTATGGCTACACCTTC; CDR3 protein: CASSGQGTGYGYTF
J gene: TRBJ2-5; D gene: TRBD1; V gene: TRBV7-9; CDR3 length: 16; clone size: .; CDR3 DNA: TGTGCCAGCAGCTTATATGTGGGACAGTCTAAAGAGACCCAGTACTTC; CDR3 protein: CASSLYVGQSKETQYF
J gene: TRBJ2-2; D gene: TRBD2; V gene: TRBV2; CDR3 length: 14; clone size: .; CDR3 DNA: TGTGCCAGCCGGGGGGGTAGCGTCACCGGGGAGCTGTTTTTT; CDR3 protein: CASRGGSVTGELFF
J gene: TRBJ1-6; D gene: .; V gene: TRBV7-2; CDR3 length: 14; clone size: .; CDR3 DNA: TGTGCCAGCAGCTTAAACTACGAGGGTTCACCCCTCCACTTT; CDR3 protein: CASSLNYEGSPLHF
J gene: TRBJ2-3; D gene: .; V gene: TRBV7-9; CDR3 length: 17; clone size: .; CDR3 DNA: TGTGCCAGCAGCTATCTCGGGGGGCAGGCCAACACAGATACGCAGTATTTT; CDR3 protein: CASSYLGGQANTDTQYF
J gene: TRBJ2-1; D gene: .; V gene: TRBV7-9; CDR3 length: 18; clone size: .; CDR3 DNA: TGTGCCAGCAGCTTAGCTTCAGCGGGCGCGAGCTCCTACAATGAGCAGTTCTTC; CDR3 protein: CASSLASAGASSYNEQFF
J gene: TRBJ2-3; D gene: .; V gene: TRBV2; CDR3 length: 15; clone size: .; CDR3 DNA: TGTGCCAGCAGTGTGTTGGTAACTAGCACAGATACGCAGTATTTT; CDR3 protein: CASSVLVTSTDTQYF
J gene: TRBJ1-5; D gene: .; V gene: TRBV10-1; CDR3 length: 12; clone size: .; CDR3 DNA: TGCGCCAGCAATCCGAGAGATCAGCCCCAGCATTTT; CDR3 protein: CASNPRDQPQHF